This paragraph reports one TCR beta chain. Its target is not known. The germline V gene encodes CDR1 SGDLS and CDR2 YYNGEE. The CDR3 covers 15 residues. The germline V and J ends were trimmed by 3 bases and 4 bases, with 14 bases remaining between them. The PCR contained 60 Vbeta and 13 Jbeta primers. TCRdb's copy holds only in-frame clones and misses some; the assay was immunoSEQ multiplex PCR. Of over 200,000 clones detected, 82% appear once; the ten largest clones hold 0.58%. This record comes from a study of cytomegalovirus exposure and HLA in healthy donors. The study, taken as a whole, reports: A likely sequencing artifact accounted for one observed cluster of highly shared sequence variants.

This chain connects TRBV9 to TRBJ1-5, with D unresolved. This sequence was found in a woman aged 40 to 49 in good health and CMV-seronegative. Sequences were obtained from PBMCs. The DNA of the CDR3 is TGTGCCAGCAGCGAGGGAGACATGCGGAATCAGCCCCAGCATTTT. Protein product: CASSEGDMRNQPQHF.